These T cell receptor beta chains were read from a single sample in a study of T cells in Graves' hyperthyroidism and ophthalmopathy. TCRdb called the multiplex PCR reads again in MiXCR, with one record for every CDR3 protein. The top ten clones hold around 17% of a sample with 450,000 to 700,000 distinct CDR3 sequences, 46% of them seen once. Sequencing was carried out using peripheral blood or thyroid tissue (not recorded which). The source is an adult woman with Graves' disease, either hyperthyroidism or ophthalmopathy (not recorded which). Each CDR3 is given with its conserved first and last residue. The D gene is left open where the match is weak. Clone size is given for some rows only: seen once, a few or many times, or a class if the clone is expanded.

TRBV6-1,many,TRBD1,TRBJ1-5,CASSEGYPFGTGFQPQHF,TGTGCCAGCAGTGAAGGATATCCTTTCGGGACAGGGTTTCAGCCCCAGCATTTT
TRBV10-2,many,TRBD1,TRBJ2-1,CASSGTGTYNEQFF,TGCGCCAGCAGCGGGACAGGGACTTACAATGAGCAGTTCTTC
TRBV11-1,NA,NA,TRBJ2-7,CASTARSYEQYF,TGTGCCAGCACAGCTCGATCCTACGAGCAGTACTTC
TRBV6-6,many,NA,TRBJ1-6,CASSYWGGYDSPLHF,TGTGCCAGCAGTTACTGGGGGGGGTACGATTCACCCCTCCACTTT
TRBV14,few,NA,TRBJ1-4,CASSRRRTDEKLFF,TGTGCCAGCAGCCGGAGAAGGACAGACGAAAAACTGTTTTTT
TRBV28,few,TRBD1,TRBJ2-7,CASRQNPHKTGGSSYEQYF,TGTGCCAGCAGGCAAAACCCCCATAAAACAGGGGGAAGCTCCTACGAGCAGTACTTC
TRBV7-7,NA,NA,TRBJ2-7,CASSLGSGAEQYF,TGTGCTAGCAGCTTAGGTTCGGGTGCGGAGCAGTACTTC
TRBV29-1,once,NA,TRBJ2-6,CSVRDTGANVLTF,TGCAGCGTACGGGACACCGGGGCCAACGTCCTGACTTTC
TRBV15,NA,NA,TRBJ1-6,CATSRETGGSSPLHF,TGTGCCACCAGCAGAGAAACCGGGGGTAGTTCACCCCTCCACTTT
TRBV5-6,NA,NA,TRBJ1-5,CASSFGQGWDQPQHF,TGTGCCAGCAGCTTCGGCCAGGGATGGGATCAGCCCCAGCATTTT
TRBV15,NA,NA,TRBJ1-2,CATSHIDSGYTF,TGTGCCACCAGCCACATCGACTCTGGCTACACCTTC
TRBV7-6,many,NA,TRBJ2-5,CASSFASNQETQYF,TGTGCCAGCAGCTTCGCCTCAAATCAGGAGACCCAGTACTTC
TRBV4-2,NA,NA,TRBJ2-5,CASSQDPQETQYF,TGTGCCAGCAGCCAAGATCCCCAAGAGACCCAGTACTTC
TRBV10-3,NA,NA,TRBJ1-1,CAISDLLNTEAFF,TGTGCCATCTCCGACCTCCTGAACACTGAAGCTTTCTTT
TRBV6-4,many,TRBD1,TRBJ2-2,CASSAGTGDTGELFF,TGTGCCAGCAGTGCCGGGACAGGAGACACCGGGGAGCTGTTTTTT
TRBV7-2,many,NA,TRBJ1-2,CASSLVTVPGGYTF,TGTGCCAGCAGCTTAGTAACCGTTCCTGGTGGCTACACCTTC
TRBV2,many,TRBD1,TRBJ1-5,CASRPDRNQPQHF,TGTGCCAGCAGACCGGACAGGAATCAGCCCCAGCATTTT
TRBV27,NA,TRBD1,TRBJ1-1,CASSLQGAPNTEAFF,TGTGCCAGCAGTTTACAGGGGGCCCCGAACACTGAAGCTTTCTTT
TRBV29-1,NA,NA,TRBJ1-4,CSAGHSGEKLFF,TGCAGCGCGGGACACTCCGGAGAAAAACTGTTTTTT
TRBV20-1,NA,NA,TRBJ1-1,CSARDEAFF,TGCAGTGCTAGAGATGAAGCTTTCTTT
TRBV27,NA,NA,TRBJ2-2,CASNPVGRNTGELFF,TGTGCCAGCAACCCGGTGGGAAGGAACACCGGGGAGCTGTTTTTT
TRBV7-9,many,NA,TRBJ2-6,CASSSGFSGANVLTF,TGTGCCAGCAGCTCCGGATTCTCTGGGGCCAACGTCCTGACTTTC
TRBV29-1,NA,TRBD1,TRBJ1-2,CSVGGPSRTGHGYTF,TGCAGCGTTGGGGGACCCTCAAGGACAGGTCATGGCTACACCTTC
TRBV7-2,NA,NA,TRBJ2-5,CASSFSGDRRGETQYF,TGTGCCAGCAGCTTTAGCGGAGACAGGCGGGGAGAGACCCAGTACTTC
TRBV30,few,NA,TRBJ2-7,CAWSGDPTEQYF,TGTGCCTGGAGTGGGGACCCAACCGAGCAGTACTTC
TRBV7-8,many,NA,TRBJ1-6,CASSHYRGSSYNSPLHF,TGTGCCAGCAGTCACTATCGCGGGAGCTCCTATAATTCACCCCTCCACTTT
TRBV20-1,NA,NA,TRBJ1-4,CSARVEGRVNEKLFF,TGCAGTGCCCGGGTTGAGGGCAGGGTGAATGAAAAACTGTTTTTT
TRBV11-3,NA,NA,TRBJ2-1,CASRKTYNEQFF,TGTGCCAGCAGAAAGACATACAATGAGCAGTTCTTC
TRBV6-4,many,NA,TRBJ2-2,CASSDSETGELFF,TGTGCCAGCAGTGACTCGGAAACCGGGGAGCTGTTTTTT
TRBV5-6,NA,TRBD1,TRBJ2-7,CASNVQGVHYEQYF,TGTGCCAGCAATGTGCAGGGGGTACACTACGAGCAGTACTTC
TRBV12-5,NA,TRBD1,TRBJ1-2,CASGATGSFYGYTF,TGTGCTAGTGGTGCGACAGGGAGTTTCTATGGCTACACCTTC
TRBV7-9,NA,TRBD1,TRBJ2-7,CASSPRTGYDEQYF,TGTGCCAGCAGCCCGCGGACAGGGTACGACGAGCAGTACTTC
TRBV7-9,many,NA,TRBJ1-4,CASRPGASNEKLFF,TGTGCCAGCAGACCAGGGGCTTCTAATGAAAAACTGTTTTTT
TRBV28,few,NA,TRBJ2-7,CASTPGQLIPYEQYF,TGTGCCAGCACCCCCGGACAGCTTATCCCCTACGAGCAGTACTTC
TRBV7-9,NA,NA,TRBJ2-7,CASSPSLAREQYF,TGTGCCAGCAGCCCCAGTCTGGCGCGCGAGCAGTACTTC
TRBV9,many,NA,TRBJ1-1,CASSVANSVNTEAFF,TGTGCCAGCAGCGTAGCTAACTCGGTGAACACTGAAGCTTTCTTT
TRBV15,NA,NA,TRBJ1-6,CATSRDRSSYNSPLHF,TGTGCCACCAGCAGAGATCGGAGCTCCTATAATTCACCCCTCCACTTT
TRBV7-2,NA,NA,TRBJ2-2,CASSFSPTAGELFF,TGTGCCAGCAGCTTTTCCCCAACAGCCGGGGAGCTGTTTTTT
TRBV19,NA,TRBD1,TRBJ2-6,CASSIPTGLGTGANVLTF,TGTGCCAGTAGTATCCCGACAGGGCTGGGCACCGGGGCCAACGTCCTGACTTTC
TRBV10-3,many,NA,TRBJ2-7,CAISGGSYEQYF,TGTGCCATCTCCGGCGGCTCCTACGAGCAGTACTTC
TRBV5-6,many,NA,TRBJ1-6,CASSHPGTNSPLHF,TGTGCCAGCAGCCATCCGGGGACTAATTCACCCCTCCACTTT
TRBV5-1,many,NA,TRBJ1-3,CASSPNLVVSGNTIYF,TGCGCCAGCAGCCCCAACTTGGTCGTCTCTGGAAACACCATATATTTT
TRBV7-9,NA,TRBD2,TRBJ2-6,CASSPGGTSSGANVLTF,TGTGCCAGCAGCCCGGGAGGTACTTCCTCTGGGGCCAACGTCCTGACTTTC
TRBV15,few,NA,TRBJ1-3,CATSGTSGNTIYF,TGTGCCACCAGTGGAACTTCTGGAAACACCATATATTTT
TRBV19,NA,TRBD2,TRBJ2-5,CASSMLTSGGYQETQYF,TGTGCCAGTAGTATGCTAACTAGCGGGGGGTACCAAGAGACCCAGTACTTC
TRBV11-2,NA,NA,TRBJ1-5,CASSQEVHEPQHF,TGCGCCAGCAGCCAAGAGGTCCACGAGCCCCAGCATTTT
TRBV12-3/TRBV12-4,NA,TRBD1,TRBJ1-1,CASSSQGSNTEAFF,TGTGCCAGCAGCTCACAGGGGAGCAACACTGAAGCTTTCTTT
TRBV6-1,many,TRBD2,TRBJ2-7,CASSDARTSGEQYF,TGTGCCAGCAGTGACGCCCGGACTAGCGGGGAGCAGTACTTC
TRBV10-3,few,NA,TRBJ2-7,CAISESGTGYEQYF,TGTGCCATCAGTGAGTCGGGGACTGGCTACGAGCAGTACTTC
TRBV12-3/TRBV12-4,NA,NA,TRBJ1-4,CASSPTVLNEKLFF,TGTGCCAGCAGCCCGACAGTGCTTAATGAAAAACTGTTTTTT
TRBV4-1,once,TRBD2,TRBJ2-5,CASSQDVRGGGPQETQYF,TGCGCCAGCAGCCAAGATGTTCGGGGGGGAGGCCCCCAAGAGACCCAGTACTTC
TRBV4-1,many,NA,TRBJ1-4,CASSQSMGRGRGEKLFF,TGCGCCAGCAGCCAGAGCATGGGCAGGGGTAGGGGGGAAAAACTGTTTTTT
TRBV12-3/TRBV12-4,few,TRBD1,TRBJ1-1,CASSPRQGYTEAFF,TGTGCCAGCAGTCCGCGACAGGGCTACACTGAAGCTTTCTTT
TRBV2,NA,NA,TRBJ2-7,CASSVQGTGFF,TGTGCCAGCAGTGTTCAGGGCACTGGTTTCTTC
TRBV20-1,many,NA,TRBJ2-7,CSARVTSSYEQYF,TGCAGTGCTAGAGTCACTAGCTCCTACGAGCAGTACTTC
TRBV7-2,few,NA,TRBJ2-7,CASSLDTADYEQYF,TGTGCCAGCAGCTTAGATACAGCGGACTACGAGCAGTACTTC
TRBV7-8,many,TRBD2,TRBJ2-7,CASSYGSGAYEQYF,TGTGCCAGCAGCTATGGTAGCGGGGCCTACGAGCAGTACTTC